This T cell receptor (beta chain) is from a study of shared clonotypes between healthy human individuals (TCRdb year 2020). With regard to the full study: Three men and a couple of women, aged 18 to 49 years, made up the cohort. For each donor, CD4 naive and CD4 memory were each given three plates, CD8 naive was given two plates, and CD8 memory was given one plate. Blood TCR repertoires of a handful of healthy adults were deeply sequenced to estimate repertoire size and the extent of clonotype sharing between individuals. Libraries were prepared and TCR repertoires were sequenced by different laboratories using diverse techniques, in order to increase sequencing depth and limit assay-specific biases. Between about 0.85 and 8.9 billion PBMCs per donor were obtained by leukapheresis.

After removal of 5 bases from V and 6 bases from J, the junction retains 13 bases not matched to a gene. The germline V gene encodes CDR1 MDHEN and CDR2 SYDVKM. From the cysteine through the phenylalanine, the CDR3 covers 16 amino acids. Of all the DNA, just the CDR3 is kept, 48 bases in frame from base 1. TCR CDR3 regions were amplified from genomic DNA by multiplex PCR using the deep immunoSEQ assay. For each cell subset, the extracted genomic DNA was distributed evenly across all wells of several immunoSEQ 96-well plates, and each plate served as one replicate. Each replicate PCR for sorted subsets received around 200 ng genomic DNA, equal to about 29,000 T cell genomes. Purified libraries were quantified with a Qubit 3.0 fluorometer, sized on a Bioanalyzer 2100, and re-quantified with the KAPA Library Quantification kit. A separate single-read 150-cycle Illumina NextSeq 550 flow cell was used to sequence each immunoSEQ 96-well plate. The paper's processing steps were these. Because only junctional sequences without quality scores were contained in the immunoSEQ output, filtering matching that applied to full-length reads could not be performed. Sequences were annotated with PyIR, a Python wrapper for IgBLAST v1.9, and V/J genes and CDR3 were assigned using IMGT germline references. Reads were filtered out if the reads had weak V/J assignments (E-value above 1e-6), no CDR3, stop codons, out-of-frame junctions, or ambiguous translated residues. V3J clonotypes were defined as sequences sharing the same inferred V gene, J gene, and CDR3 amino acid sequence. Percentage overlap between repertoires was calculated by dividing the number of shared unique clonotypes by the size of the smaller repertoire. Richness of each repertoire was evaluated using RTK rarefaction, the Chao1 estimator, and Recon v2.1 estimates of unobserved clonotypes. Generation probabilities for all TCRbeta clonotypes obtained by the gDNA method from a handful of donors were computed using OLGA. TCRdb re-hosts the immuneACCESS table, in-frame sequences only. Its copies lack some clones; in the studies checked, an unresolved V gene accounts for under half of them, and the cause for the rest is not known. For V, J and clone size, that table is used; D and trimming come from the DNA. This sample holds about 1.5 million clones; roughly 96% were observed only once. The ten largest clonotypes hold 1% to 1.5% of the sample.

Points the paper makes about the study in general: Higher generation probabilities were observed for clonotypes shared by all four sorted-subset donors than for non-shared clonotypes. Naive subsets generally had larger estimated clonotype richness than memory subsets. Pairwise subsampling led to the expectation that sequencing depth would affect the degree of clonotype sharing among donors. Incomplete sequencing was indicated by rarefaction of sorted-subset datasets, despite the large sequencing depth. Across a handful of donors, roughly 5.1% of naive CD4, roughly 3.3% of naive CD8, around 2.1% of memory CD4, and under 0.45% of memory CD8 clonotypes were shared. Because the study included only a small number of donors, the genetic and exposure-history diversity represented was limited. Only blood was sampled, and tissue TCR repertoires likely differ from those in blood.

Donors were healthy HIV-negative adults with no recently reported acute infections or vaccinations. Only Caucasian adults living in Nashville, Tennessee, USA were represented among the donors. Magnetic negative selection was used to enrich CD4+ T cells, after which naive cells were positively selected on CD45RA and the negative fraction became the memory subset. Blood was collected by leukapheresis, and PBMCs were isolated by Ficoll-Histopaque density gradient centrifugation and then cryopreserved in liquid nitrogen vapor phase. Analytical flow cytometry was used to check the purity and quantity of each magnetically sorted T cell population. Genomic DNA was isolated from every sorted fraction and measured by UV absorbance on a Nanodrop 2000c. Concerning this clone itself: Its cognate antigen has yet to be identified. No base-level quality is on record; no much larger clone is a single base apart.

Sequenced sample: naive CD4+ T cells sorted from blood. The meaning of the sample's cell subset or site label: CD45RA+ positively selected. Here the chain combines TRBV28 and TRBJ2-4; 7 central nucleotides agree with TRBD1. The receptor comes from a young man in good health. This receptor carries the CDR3 CASSRKDRRVGNIQYF. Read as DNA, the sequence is TGTGCCAGCAGTCGGAAGGACAGGCGGGTGGGAAACATTCAGTACTTC. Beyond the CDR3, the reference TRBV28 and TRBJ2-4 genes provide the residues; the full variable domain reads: DVKVTQSSRYLVKRTGEKVFLECVQDMDHENMFWYRQDPGLGLRLIYFSYDVKMKEKGDIPEGYSVSREKKERFSLILESASTNQTSMYLCASSRKDRRVGNIQYFGAGTRLSVL.